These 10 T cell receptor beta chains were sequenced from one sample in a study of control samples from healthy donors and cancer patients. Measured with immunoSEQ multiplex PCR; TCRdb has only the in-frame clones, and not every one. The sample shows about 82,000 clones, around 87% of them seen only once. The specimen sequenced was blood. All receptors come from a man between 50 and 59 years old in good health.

Here the CDR3 DNA reads TGTGCCAGCTCACCACCGCGGGCGGGAGACACCGGGGAGCTGTTTTTT. It encodes CASSPPRAGDTGELFF. The rearrangement links TRBV18 to TRBJ2-2; 7 nucleotides align to TRBD2. CDR3 length: 16 residues. Looked up from germline, CDR1 is KGHSH and CDR2 is LQKENI. V shed 0 bases, J shed 3 bases, and the junction held 4 bases outside the gene matches.

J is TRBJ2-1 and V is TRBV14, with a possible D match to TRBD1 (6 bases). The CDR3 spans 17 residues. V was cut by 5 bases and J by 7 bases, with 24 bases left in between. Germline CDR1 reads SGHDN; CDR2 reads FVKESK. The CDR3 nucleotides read TGTGCCAGCAGCTCAACCTTACAGGGTACCCGTAGTAATGAGCAGTTCTTC. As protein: CASSSTLQGTRSNEQFF.

CDR3 region: CASSSASFGTQYF. The CDR3 coding sequence is TGTGCCAGCAGCTCGGCAAGCTTCGGTACGCAGTATTTT. The chain recombines TRBV7-2 with TRBJ2-3; D remains ambiguous. CDR1 and CDR2 (germline): SGHTA, FQGNSA. V lost 4 bases to trimming and J lost 8 bases, with 13 bases between them. This CDR3 region has 13 residues.

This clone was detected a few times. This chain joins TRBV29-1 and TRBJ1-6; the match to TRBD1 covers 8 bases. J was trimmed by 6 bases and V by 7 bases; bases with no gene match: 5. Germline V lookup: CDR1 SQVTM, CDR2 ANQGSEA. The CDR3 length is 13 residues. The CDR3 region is CSAKTGVNSPLHF. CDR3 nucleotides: TGCAGCGCTAAGACAGGGGTTAATTCACCCCTCCACTTT.

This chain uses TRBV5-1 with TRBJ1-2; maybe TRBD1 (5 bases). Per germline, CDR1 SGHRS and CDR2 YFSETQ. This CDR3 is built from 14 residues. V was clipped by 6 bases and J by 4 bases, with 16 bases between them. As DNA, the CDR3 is TGCGCCAGCAATAGGGGAGATGAAAGCTATGGCTACACCTTC. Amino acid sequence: CASNRGDESYGYTF.

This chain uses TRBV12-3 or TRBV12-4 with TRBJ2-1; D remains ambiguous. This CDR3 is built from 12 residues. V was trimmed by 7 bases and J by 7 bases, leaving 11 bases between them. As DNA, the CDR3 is TGTGCCAGCAAATTCGATTCGAATGAGCAGTTCTTC. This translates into CASKFDSNEQFF.

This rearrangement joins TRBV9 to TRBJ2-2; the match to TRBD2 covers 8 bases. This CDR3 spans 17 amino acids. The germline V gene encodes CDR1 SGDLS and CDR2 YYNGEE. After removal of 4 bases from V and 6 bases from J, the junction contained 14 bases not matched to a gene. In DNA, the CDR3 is TGTGCCAGCAGCCCCCACCCGGGACTAGGAGGCTCCGGGGAGCTGTTTTTT. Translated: CASSPHPGLGGSGELFF.

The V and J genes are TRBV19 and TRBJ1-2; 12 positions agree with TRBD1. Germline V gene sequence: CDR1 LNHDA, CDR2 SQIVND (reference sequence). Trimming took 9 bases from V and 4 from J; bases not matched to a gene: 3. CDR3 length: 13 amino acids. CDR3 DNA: TGTGCCAGCCAGGGACAGGGGGCCTATGGCTACACCTTC. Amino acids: CASQGQGAYGYTF.

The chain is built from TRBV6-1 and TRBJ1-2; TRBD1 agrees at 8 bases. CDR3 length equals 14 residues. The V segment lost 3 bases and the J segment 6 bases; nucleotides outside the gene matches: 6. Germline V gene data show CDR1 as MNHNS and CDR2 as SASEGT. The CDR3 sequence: CASSEQPGGHGYTF. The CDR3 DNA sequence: TGTGCCAGCAGTGAGCAACCAGGGGGCCATGGCTACACCTTC.

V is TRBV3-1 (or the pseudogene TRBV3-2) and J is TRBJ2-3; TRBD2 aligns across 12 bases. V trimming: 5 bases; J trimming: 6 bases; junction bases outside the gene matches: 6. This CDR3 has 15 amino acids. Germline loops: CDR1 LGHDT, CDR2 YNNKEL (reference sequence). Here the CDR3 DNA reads TGTGCCAGCAGCTCTCGGACTAGCGGGAAGGATACGCAGTATTTT. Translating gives CASSSRTSGKDTQYF.